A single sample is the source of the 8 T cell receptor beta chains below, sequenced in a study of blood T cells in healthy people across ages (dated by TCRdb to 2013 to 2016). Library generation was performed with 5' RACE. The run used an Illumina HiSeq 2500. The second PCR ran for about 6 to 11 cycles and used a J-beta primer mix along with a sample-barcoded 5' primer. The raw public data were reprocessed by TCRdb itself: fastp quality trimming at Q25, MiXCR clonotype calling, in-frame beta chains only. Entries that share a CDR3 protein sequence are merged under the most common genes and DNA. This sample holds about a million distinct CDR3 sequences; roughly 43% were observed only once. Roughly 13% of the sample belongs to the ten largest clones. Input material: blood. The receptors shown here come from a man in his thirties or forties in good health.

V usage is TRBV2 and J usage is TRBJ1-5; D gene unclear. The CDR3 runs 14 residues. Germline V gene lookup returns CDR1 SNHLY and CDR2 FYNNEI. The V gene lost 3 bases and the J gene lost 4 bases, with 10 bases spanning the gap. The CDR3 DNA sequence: TGTGCCAGCAGTGATAGGTCGGAGAATCAGCCCCAGCATTTT. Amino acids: CASSDRSENQPQHF.

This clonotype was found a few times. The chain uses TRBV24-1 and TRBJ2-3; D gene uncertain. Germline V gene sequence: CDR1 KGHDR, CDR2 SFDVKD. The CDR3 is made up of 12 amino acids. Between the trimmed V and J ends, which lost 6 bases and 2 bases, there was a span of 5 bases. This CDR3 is CATSTSTDTQYF. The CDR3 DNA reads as TGTGCCACCAGTACCTCCACAGATACGCAGTATTTT.

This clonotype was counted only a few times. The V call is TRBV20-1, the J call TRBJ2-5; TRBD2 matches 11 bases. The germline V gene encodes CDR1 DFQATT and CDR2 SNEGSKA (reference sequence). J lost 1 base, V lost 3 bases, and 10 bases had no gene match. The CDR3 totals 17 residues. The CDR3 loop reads CSARSLAGGPIQETQYF. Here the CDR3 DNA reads TGCAGTGCTAGGTCGCTAGCGGGGGGACCCATCCAAGAGACCCAGTACTTC.

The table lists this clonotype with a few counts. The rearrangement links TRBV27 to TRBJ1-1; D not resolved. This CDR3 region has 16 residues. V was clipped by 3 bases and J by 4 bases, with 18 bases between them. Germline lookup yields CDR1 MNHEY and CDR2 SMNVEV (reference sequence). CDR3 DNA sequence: TGTGCCAGCAGTTTGCCGGGCCGAGGGAAGGGCACTGAAGCTTTCTTT. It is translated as CASSLPGRGKGTEAFF.

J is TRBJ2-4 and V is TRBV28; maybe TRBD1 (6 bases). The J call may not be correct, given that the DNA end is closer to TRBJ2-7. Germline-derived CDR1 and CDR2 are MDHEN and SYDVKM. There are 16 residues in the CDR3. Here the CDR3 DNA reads TGTGCCAGCAGCCCCATGGGGAGAGGCCAGGGGTACGAGCAGTACTTC. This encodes CASSPMGRGQGYEQYF.

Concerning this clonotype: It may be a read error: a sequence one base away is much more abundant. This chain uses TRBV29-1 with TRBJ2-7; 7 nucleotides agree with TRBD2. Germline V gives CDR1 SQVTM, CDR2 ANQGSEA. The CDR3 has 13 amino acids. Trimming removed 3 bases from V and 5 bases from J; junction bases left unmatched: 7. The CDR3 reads CSVEGGIGNEQYF. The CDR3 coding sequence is TGCAGCGTTGAGGGGGGGATAGGAAACGAGCAGTACTTC.

This chain's CDR3 is CASSFEGGDNEQFF. Written as DNA, the CDR3 is TGTGCCAGCAGTTTTGAGGGGGGGGATAATGAGCAGTTCTTC. The chain combines TRBV27 with TRBJ2-1; possibly TRBD2 for D (7 bases). Trimming removed 3 bases from V and 7 bases from J, with 13 bases in between. This CDR3 is built from 14 residues. Germline CDR1 is MNHEY and CDR2 is SMNVEV (reference sequence).

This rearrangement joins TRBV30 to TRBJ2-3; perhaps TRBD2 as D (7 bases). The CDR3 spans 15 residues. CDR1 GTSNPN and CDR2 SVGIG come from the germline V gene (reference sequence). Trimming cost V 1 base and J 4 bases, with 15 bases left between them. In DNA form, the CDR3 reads TGTGCCTGGAGTGGTATCGGGGGGCCCGCAGATACGCAGTATTTT. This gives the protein CAWSGIGGPADTQYF.